This TCR beta chain was observed in a study of T cell changes during pregnancy in multiple sclerosis. TCRdb's table, derived via immunoSEQ multiplex PCR, lists solely in-frame clones and lacks some. The sample has fewer than 70,000 clones; around 89% are singletons. Germline loops: CDR1 SGHRS, CDR2 YFSETQ. The CDR3 extends over 15 amino acids. Germline trimming cut 0 bases from V and 2 bases from J; bases unmatched to any gene: 0. The sequence derives from a female donor with multiple sclerosis, enrolled in a pregnancy study. The rearrangement uses TRBV5-1 and TRBJ2-5, with 11 bases that match TRBD2. Source: peripheral blood, taken in the first trimester of pregnancy. CDR3 in DNA: TGCGCCAGCAGCTTGGGACTAGCGGGACAAGAGACCCAGTACTTC. Translating gives CASSLGLAGQETQYF.